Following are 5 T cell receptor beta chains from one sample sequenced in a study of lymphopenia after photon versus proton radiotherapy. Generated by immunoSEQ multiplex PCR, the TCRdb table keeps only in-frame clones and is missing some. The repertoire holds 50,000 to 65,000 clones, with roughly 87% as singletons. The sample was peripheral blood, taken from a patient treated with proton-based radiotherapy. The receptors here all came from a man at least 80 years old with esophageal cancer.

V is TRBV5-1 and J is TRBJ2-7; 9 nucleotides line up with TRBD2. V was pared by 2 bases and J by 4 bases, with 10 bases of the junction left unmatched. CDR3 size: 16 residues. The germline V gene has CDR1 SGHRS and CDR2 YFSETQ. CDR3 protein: CASSLVVEREEYEQYF. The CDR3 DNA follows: TGCGCCAGCAGCTTAGTGGTGGAGCGGGAGGAGTACGAGCAGTACTTC.

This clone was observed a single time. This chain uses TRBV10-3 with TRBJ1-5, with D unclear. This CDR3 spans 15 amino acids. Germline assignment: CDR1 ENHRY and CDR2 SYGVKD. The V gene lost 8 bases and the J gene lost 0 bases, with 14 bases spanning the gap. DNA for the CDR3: TGTGCCATCGGAGGAACAGACTATAGCAATCAGCCCCAGCATTTT. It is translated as CAIGGTDYSNQPQHF.

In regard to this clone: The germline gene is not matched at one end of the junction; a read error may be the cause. The CDR3 DNA is TGTGCCGGGAGAGGAGACAGGAGGGCCATTGGGGAGCAGTACTTC. Translated, it gives CAGRGDRRAIGEQYF. V is TRBV30 and J is TRBJ2-7; the D call may be TRBD1 or TRBD2 (6 bases each). The germline CDR1 and CDR2 sequences are GTSNPN and SVGIG (reference sequence). CDR3 length equals 15 residues. The full variable domain, its missing parts supplied by reference TRBV30 and TRBJ2-7, is SQTIHQWPATLVQPVGSPLSLECTVEGTSNPNLYWYRQAAGRGLQLLFYSVGIGQISSEVPQNLSASRPQDRQFILSSKKLLLSDSGFYLCAGRGDRRAIGEQYFGPGTRLTVT.

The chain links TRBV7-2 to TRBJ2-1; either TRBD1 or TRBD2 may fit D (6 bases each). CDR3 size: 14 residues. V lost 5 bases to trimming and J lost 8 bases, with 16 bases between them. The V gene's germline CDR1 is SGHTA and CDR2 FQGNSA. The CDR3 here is CASSGGGGEDEQFF. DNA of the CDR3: TGTGCCAGCAGCGGAGGGGGTGGTGAGGATGAGCAGTTCTTC.

The CDR3 DNA reads TGTGCCAGCAGGTCCAGGGATCTGGGAATGGATACGCAGTATTTT. This sequence encodes CASRSRDLGMDTQYF. The chain links TRBV7-9 to TRBJ2-3; the D gene is possibly TRBD1 (5 bases). This CDR3 has 15 residues. Per the germline V gene, CDR1 is SEHNR and CDR2 is FQNEAQ (reference sequence). Deletions cut 6 bases from V and 6 bases from J, with 19 bases between.